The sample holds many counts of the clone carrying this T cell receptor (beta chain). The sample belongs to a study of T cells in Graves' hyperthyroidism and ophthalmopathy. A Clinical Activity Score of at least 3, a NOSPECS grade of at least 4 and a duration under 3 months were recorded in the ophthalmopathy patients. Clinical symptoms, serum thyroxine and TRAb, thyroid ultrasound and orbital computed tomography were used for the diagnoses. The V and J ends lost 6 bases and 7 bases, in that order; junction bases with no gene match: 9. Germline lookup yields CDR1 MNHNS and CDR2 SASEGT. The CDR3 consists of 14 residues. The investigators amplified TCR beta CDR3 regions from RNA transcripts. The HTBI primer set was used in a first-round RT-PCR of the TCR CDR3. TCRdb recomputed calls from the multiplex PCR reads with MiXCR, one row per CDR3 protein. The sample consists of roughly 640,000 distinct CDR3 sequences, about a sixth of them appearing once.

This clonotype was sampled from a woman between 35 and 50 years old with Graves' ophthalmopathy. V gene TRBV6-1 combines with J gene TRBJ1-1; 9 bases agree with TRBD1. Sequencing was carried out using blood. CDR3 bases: TGTGCCAGCAGCCACGGGACAGGGAGAGGTGAAGCTTTCTTT. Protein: CASSHGTGRGEAFF.